This TCR beta chain was sequenced in a study of cytomegalovirus exposure and HLA in healthy donors. A multiplex PCR was run with 60 Vbeta primers and 13 Jbeta primers. Sequencing used immunoSEQ multiplex PCR; TCRdb keeps in-frame clones, though not all of them. The sample includes some 200,000 clones, 76% seen only once; the top ten take 0.6% to 0.7%. Germline lookup yields CDR1 LNHDA and CDR2 SQIVND (reference sequence). The CDR3 is 14 residues long. V was clipped by 0 bases and J by 5 bases, with 11 bases between them. Material for sequencing was PBMCs. This clonotype originated in a man aged 18 to 29 in good health and CMV-seronegative. The chain recombines TRBV19 with TRBJ2-7; a weak D match, TRBD1 (5 bases). The CDR3 reads CASSIDAGKDEQYF. As DNA, the CDR3 is TGTGCCAGTAGTATAGATGCAGGGAAAGACGAGCAGTACTTC. Filled out from reference TRBV19 and TRBJ2-7, the complete variable domain reads DGGITQSPKYLFRKEGQNVTLSCEQNLNHDAMYWYRQDPGQGLRLIYYSQIVNDFQKGDIAEGYSVSREKKESFPLTVTSAQKNPTAFYLCASSIDAGKDEQYFGPGTRLTVT.